This entry lists 11 T cell receptor beta chains sequenced from one sample in a study of CDR3 diversity in severe acne. TCRdb reprocessed the PCR reads with MiXCR, giving one entry per CDR3 protein. Here the sample spans approximately 80,000 distinct CDR3 sequences, 45% to 55% being singletons. Source material: blood. The receptors originated from a male donor in good health, without acne.

This clonotype was observed a handful of times. The CDR3 ends on some other residue instead of the conserved phenylalanine or tryptophan, so this is likely a read error. No DNA is shown, since the ends of the CDR3 on it are uncertain; the CDR3 is the one TCRdb lists. The rearrangement joins TRBV12-3 or TRBV12-4 to TRBJ2-5. The CDR3 length equals 9 residues, ends included. The CDR3 sequence is CASSSGQTY.

For this clonotype: A read error may produce the germline difference seen at one junction end. The rearrangement links TRBV7-9 to TRBJ2-7; TRBD2 might be the D (5 bases). The CDR3 length is 13 residues. CDR1 is SEHNR, CDR2 FQNEAQ, per germline (reference sequence). Written as DNA, the CDR3 is TGCGCCAGCAGCCGAGGGTGCTGGTACGAGCAGTACTTC. It codes for CASSRGCWYEQYF. Combining the CDR3 with reference TRBV7-9 and TRBJ2-7 gives the whole variable domain DTGVSQNPRHKITKRGQNVTFRCDPISEHNRLYWYRQTLGQGPEFLTYFQNEAQLEKSRLLSDRFSAERPKGSFSTLEIQRTEQGDSAMYLCASSRGCWYEQYFGPGTRLTVT.

This clonotype was found many times. A read error may be the cause here, since a much bigger clone is one base away. The rearrangement joins TRBV10-3 to TRBJ1-2; 8 bases map to TRBD1. This CDR3 is built from 14 residues. V dropped 2 bases and J dropped 6; count of bases not matched to a gene: 5. The V gene's germline CDR1 is ENHRY and CDR2 SYGVKD. CDR3 coding DNA: TGTGCCATCAGTGAGAGGGACAGGATTGATGGCTACACCTTC. Translated, it gives CAISERDRIDGYTF.

This clonotype came up a few times. This chain links TRBV5-1 with TRBJ2-7; 7 bases are a match to TRBD1. The J segment lost 5 bases and the V segment lost 3 bases, leaving 14 bases of the junction unmatched. The CDR3 runs to 16 residues. Germline CDR1 SGHRS, CDR2 YFSETQ. CDR3 loop: CASSSRQIQTGNEQYF. CDR3 nucleotide sequence: TGCGCCAGCAGCTCCCGCCAAATACAGACAGGGAACGAGCAGTACTTC.

The table lists this clonotype with many counts. The chain recombines TRBV7-6 with TRBJ1-6; 9 bases are a match to TRBD1. Germline V lookup: CDR1 SGHVS, CDR2 FNYEAQ. The CDR3 runs 14 residues. The V and J ends lost 4 bases and 6 bases, in that order; junction bases with no gene match: 1. The CDR3 reads CASSSDRGNSPLHF. The CDR3 DNA reads TGTGCCAGCAGCTCGGACAGGGGTAATTCACCCCTCCACTTT.

The chain links TRBV5-1 to TRBJ1-5; D is unclear. The CDR3 covers 9 residues. V was clipped by 1 base and J by 10 bases, with 0 bases between them. From germline, CDR1 is SGHRS and CDR2 YFSETQ. In DNA, the CDR3 is TGCGCCAGCAGCTTGCCCCAGCATTTT. This gives the protein CASSLPQHF.

Only a few counts were recorded for this clonotype. This chain uses TRBV29-1 with TRBJ2-3; 7 bases align to TRBD2. The CDR3 runs to 14 residues. Germline-derived CDR1 and CDR2 are SQVTM and ANQGSEA. With V trimmed by 3 bases and J by 3 bases, 6 bases remained unmatched. In DNA form, the CDR3 reads TGCAGCGTTGATGGGGCGGGAGCTACAGATACGCAGTATTTT. This sequence encodes CSVDGAGATDTQYF.

The chain carries TRBV25-1 and TRBJ1-5, with D perhaps matching TRBD1 (5 bases). This CDR3 is built from 13 residues. Germline V gene lookup returns CDR1 MGHDK and CDR2 SYGVNS. The ends were cut back, 4 bases at V and 3 bases at J, with 7 bases in the middle. CDR3 coding DNA: TGTGCCAGCAGTGGAGGGGTCAATCAGCCCCAGCATTTT. It codes for CASSGGVNQPQHF.

This chain joins TRBV12-3 or TRBV12-4 and TRBJ2-6; D is unresolved. Trimming took off 6 bases at V and 1 base at J, with 7 bases between the two ends. This CDR3 contains 14 residues. In DNA, the CDR3 is TGTGCCAGCAGACGGCAGTCTGGGGCCAACGTCCTGACTTTC. Translation gives CASRRQSGANVLTF.

The V gene is TRBV15, the J gene TRBJ1-3, with D perhaps TRBD1 (5 bases). This CDR3 is 17 amino acids long. The ends were cut back, 6 bases at V and 0 bases at J, with 18 bases in the middle. Germline CDR1 and CDR2: LNHNV and YYDKDF (reference sequence). CDR3 loop: CATRRGANGGSGNTIYF. The CDR3 DNA follows: TGTGCCACCAGACGCGGGGCGAATGGGGGCTCTGGAAACACCATATATTTT.

This clonotype was seen only a few times. V is TRBV24-1 and J is TRBJ2-7; unclear D gene. The germline gives CDR1 KGHDR, CDR2 SFDVKD. The germline V and J ends were trimmed by 4 bases and 7 bases, with 13 bases remaining between them. The CDR3 contains 13 residues. The CDR3 sequence: CATSDRVLGEQYF. DNA for the CDR3: TGTGCCACCAGTGACCGTGTGCTGGGGGAGCAGTACTTC.